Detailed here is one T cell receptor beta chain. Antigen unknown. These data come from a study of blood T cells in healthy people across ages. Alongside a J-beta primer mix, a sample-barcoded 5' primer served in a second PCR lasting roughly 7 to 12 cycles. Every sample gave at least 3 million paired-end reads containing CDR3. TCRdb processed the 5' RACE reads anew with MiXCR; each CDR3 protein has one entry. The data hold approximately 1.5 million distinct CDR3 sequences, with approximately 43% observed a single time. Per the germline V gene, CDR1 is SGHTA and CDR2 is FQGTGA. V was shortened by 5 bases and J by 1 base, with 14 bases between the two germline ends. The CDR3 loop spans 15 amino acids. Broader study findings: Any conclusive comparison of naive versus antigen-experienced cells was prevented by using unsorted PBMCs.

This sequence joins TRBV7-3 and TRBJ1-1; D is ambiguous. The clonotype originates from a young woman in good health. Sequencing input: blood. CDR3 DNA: TGTGCCAGCAGCCCCATCTCCGGACCGAACACTGAAGCTTTCTTT. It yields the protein CASSPISGPNTEAFF.